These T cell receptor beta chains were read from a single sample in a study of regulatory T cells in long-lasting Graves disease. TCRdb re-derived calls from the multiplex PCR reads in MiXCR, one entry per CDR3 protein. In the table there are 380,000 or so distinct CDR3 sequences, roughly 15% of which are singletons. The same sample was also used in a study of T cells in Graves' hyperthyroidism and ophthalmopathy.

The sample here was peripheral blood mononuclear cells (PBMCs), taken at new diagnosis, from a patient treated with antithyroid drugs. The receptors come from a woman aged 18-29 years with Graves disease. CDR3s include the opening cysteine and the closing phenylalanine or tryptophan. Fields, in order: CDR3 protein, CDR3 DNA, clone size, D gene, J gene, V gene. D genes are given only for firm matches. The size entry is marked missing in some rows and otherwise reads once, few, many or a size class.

CDR3: CASSSGQGDQPQHF
DNA: TGTGCCAGCAGTTCGGGACAGGGGGATCAGCCCCAGCATTTT
size: many
D: TRBD1
J: TRBJ1-5
V: TRBV28

CDR3: CASREAGHSTYEQYF
DNA: TGTGCCAGCAGAGAGGCGGGACACTCAACCTACGAGCAGTACTTC
size: many
D: -
J: TRBJ2-7
V: TRBV6-2/TRBV6-3

CDR3: CASSYSKGAPTQYF
DNA: TGTGCCAGCAGTTACTCGAAAGGGGCCCCTACGCAGTATTTT
size: many
D: -
J: TRBJ2-3
V: TRBV6-5

CDR3: CASTHARDSQYF
DNA: TGTGCCAGCACCCACGCCCGGGACTCGCAGTATTTT
size: many
D: -
J: TRBJ2-3
V: TRBV11-2

CDR3: CASSEAYNEQFF
DNA: TGTGCCAGCAGTGAAGCATACAATGAGCAGTTCTTC
size: many
D: -
J: TRBJ2-1
V: TRBV2

CDR3: CASRGGTSSYNEQFF
DNA: TGTGCCAGCAGAGGGGGAACCAGCTCCTACAATGAGCAGTTCTTC
size: -
D: -
J: TRBJ2-1
V: TRBV6-1

CDR3: CASSSGAGTGKGYTF
DNA: TGTGCCAGCAGTTCCGGAGCAGGGACAGGGAAAGGCTACACCTTC
size: few
D: TRBD1
J: TRBJ1-2
V: TRBV6-5

CDR3: CASSPMTGPGELFF
DNA: TGCGCCAGCAGCCCAATGACAGGGCCCGGGGAGCTGTTTTTT
size: many
D: TRBD1
J: TRBJ2-2
V: TRBV5-1

CDR3: CSARDNDEKLFF
DNA: TGCAGTGCTAGAGATAATGATGAAAAACTGTTTTTT
size: -
D: -
J: TRBJ1-4
V: TRBV20-1

CDR3: CASSDSDRSEAFF
DNA: TGTGCCAGCAGTGACTCGGACAGGAGCGAAGCTTTCTTT
size: -
D: TRBD1
J: TRBJ1-1
V: TRBV6-4

CDR3: CSATQYASGGADEQFF
DNA: TGCAGTGCCACTCAATACGCTAGCGGGGGGGCAGATGAGCAGTTCTTC
size: many
D: TRBD2
J: TRBJ2-1
V: TRBV20-1

CDR3: CASRTFPGRTDTQYF
DNA: TGTGCCAGCAGGACCTTTCCGGGACGCACAGATACGCAGTATTTT
size: few
D: -
J: TRBJ2-3
V: TRBV7-9

CDR3: CASSASGTSTDTQYF
DNA: TGTGCCAGCAGCGCTAGCGGGACCAGCACAGATACGCAGTATTTT
size: many
D: TRBD2
J: TRBJ2-3
V: TRBV7-9

CDR3: CASSYYRNYEQYF
DNA: TGTGCCAGCAGTTACTACCGAAATTACGAGCAGTACTTC
size: many
D: -
J: TRBJ2-7
V: TRBV6-2/TRBV6-3

CDR3: CASLAGYQETQYF
DNA: TGTGCCAGCCTAGCGGGATACCAAGAGACCCAGTACTTC
size: many
D: TRBD2
J: TRBJ2-5
V: TRBV28

CDR3: CASSPPWPGESGANVLTF
DNA: TGTGCCAGCTCACCACCGTGGCCGGGGGAATCTGGGGCCAACGTCCTGACTTTC
size: many
D: -
J: TRBJ2-6
V: TRBV18

CDR3: CASSPVGTGGYNEQFF
DNA: TGTGCCAGCAGCCCTGTTGGGACAGGGGGCTACAATGAGCAGTTCTTC
size: many
D: TRBD1
J: TRBJ2-1
V: TRBV7-3

CDR3: CSARRGPYNEQFF
DNA: TGCAGTGCTAGGAGGGGACCCTACAATGAGCAGTTCTTC
size: many
D: -
J: TRBJ2-1
V: TRBV20-1

CDR3: CASSSTHEQYF
DNA: TGTGCCAGCAGTTCCACCCACGAGCAGTACTTC
size: many
D: -
J: TRBJ2-7
V: TRBV27

CDR3: CASSLGAGAINQPQHF
DNA: TGTGCCAGCAGCTTAGGGGCAGGGGCCATCAATCAGCCCCAGCATTTT
size: many
D: -
J: TRBJ1-5
V: TRBV11-2

CDR3: CASSQGGRGHNSPLHF
DNA: TGTGCCAGCAGCCAAGGTGGCAGGGGGCATAATTCACCCCTCCACTTT
size: -
D: TRBD1
J: TRBJ1-6
V: TRBV4-2

CDR3: CASSLVGMAGWLLGDTQYF
DNA: TGTGCCAGCAGCTTAGTGGGGATGGCGGGATGGCTATTAGGTGATACGCAGTATTTT
size: many
D: -
J: TRBJ2-3
V: TRBV7-8

CDR3: CASSQEGQGSYEQYF
DNA: TGTGCCAGCAGCCAAGAGGGTCAGGGGTCCTACGAGCAGTACTTC
size: many
D: -
J: TRBJ2-7
V: TRBV5-4

CDR3: CASSINRGGNQPQHF
DNA: TGTGCCAGTAGTATAAACAGGGGCGGGAATCAGCCCCAGCATTTT
size: -
D: TRBD1
J: TRBJ1-5
V: TRBV19

CDR3: CASSPTTSGRTGELFF
DNA: TGTGCCAGCTCACCCACTACTAGCGGGAGAACCGGGGAGCTGTTTTTT
size: many
D: TRBD2
J: TRBJ2-2
V: TRBV18

CDR3: CASSLAGPPIQGANTEAFF
DNA: TGTGCCAGCTCCCTGGCTGGGCCCCCGATACAGGGCGCAAACACTGAAGCTTTCTTT
size: -
D: -
J: TRBJ1-1
V: TRBV18

CDR3: CASSFDRGLGNQPQHF
DNA: TGTGCCAGCAGTTTTGACAGGGGGCTGGGCAATCAGCCCCAGCATTTT
size: many
D: TRBD1
J: TRBJ1-5
V: TRBV12-3/TRBV12-4

CDR3: CASSLDRGRRAMNTEAFF
DNA: TGTGCCAGCAGCTTAGATCGGGGCCGCAGGGCGATGAACACTGAAGCTTTCTTT
size: many
D: -
J: TRBJ1-1
V: TRBV11-2

CDR3: CASSAGTVGQETQYF
DNA: TGCGCCAGCAGCGCGGGGACTGTGGGACAAGAGACCCAGTACTTC
size: -
D: -
J: TRBJ2-5
V: TRBV5-1

CDR3: CASRLGGSWPSYEQYF
DNA: TGTGCCAGCAGACTCGGGGGTTCCTGGCCATCATACGAGCAGTACTTC
size: many
D: -
J: TRBJ2-7
V: TRBV11-2

CDR3: CASSFSGRTGANVLTF
DNA: TGTGCCAGCAGTTTCAGCGGGAGGACTGGGGCCAACGTCCTGACTTTC
size: -
D: TRBD2
J: TRBJ2-6
V: TRBV27